This TCR beta chain is from a study of CD8 T cells in Susac syndrome. Germline CDR1 SNHLY, CDR2 FYNNEI. There are 13 residues in the CDR3. Trimming removed 6 bases from V and 5 bases from J; junction bases left unmatched: 3. Both CD4+ and CD8+ T cells were negatively isolated, and TEMRA cells underwent FACS enrichment. With random hexamers, reverse transcription was performed on about 0.5 to 1 ug of RNA. Using its own MiXCR run on the immunoSEQ multiplex PCR reads, TCRdb lists one record per CDR3 protein. The sample records nearly 200,000 distinct CDR3 sequences, 90% to 95% being singletons. The V gene is TRBV2, the J gene TRBJ2-1, with 8 positions matching TRBD1. The TCR originated in a human donor with multiple sclerosis. Sequenced input: CD4+ T cells from PBMCs. CDR3 sequence: CASRDRANNEQFF. CDR3 nucleotides: TGTGCCAGCAGGGACAGGGCTAACAATGAGCAGTTCTTC.